A selection of T cell receptor beta chains follows, all from one sample in a study of TIL therapy for anti-PD-1-resistant metastatic lung cancer. The protocol was immunoSEQ multiplex PCR, while the TCRdb copy is restricted to in-frame clones and leaves out a portion. The sample includes 50,000 to 70,000 clones, around 63% of them seen just once. The sequenced sample was blood, obtained at baseline. These receptors originate from a person between 25 and 80 years old with non-small cell lung cancer. CDR3s include the opening cysteine and the closing phenylalanine or tryptophan. The D gene is left open where the match is weak. Expanded clones are given a class, and other clones once, few, many or no size at all.

>TRBD2|13|once|TRBV6-5|TRBJ2-7
TGTGCCAGCAGTCCTGGACTAGCGGGAATGCAGTACTTC
CASSPGLAGMQYF
>.|14|once|TRBV5-1|TRBJ2-5
TGCGCCAGCAGCTTGGCAGGGGTTCAAGAGACCCAGTACTTC
CASSLAGVQETQYF
>TRBD1|14|.|TRBV19|TRBJ1-1
TGTGCCAGTAGTAACAGGGGGGGAAACACTGAAGCTTTCTTT
CASSNRGGNTEAFF
>TRBD1|15|many|TRBV6-1|TRBJ1-5
TGTGCCAGCAGTGCCGGGGCAGGGGGAGGCCAGCCCCAGCATTTT
CASSAGAGGGQPQHF
>.|15|.|TRBV13|TRBJ2-6
TGTGCCAGCAGCTTAGGTCTCTCTGGGGCCAACGTCCTGACTTTC
CASSLGLSGANVLTF
>.|13|.|TRBV5-5|TRBJ2-1
TGTGCCAGCAGCTTGGTTGGGGCGGGGCCCGGGCTCTTC
CASSLVGAGPGLF
>TRBD1|14|.|TRBV2|TRBJ1-2
TGTGCCAGCAGCACTAACAGGGGGCAATATGGCTACACCTTC
CASSTNRGQYGYTF
>.|15|.|TRBV30|TRBJ2-7
TGTGCCTGGAGTGTACCGCGCAGGGCTTTGCAGGAGCAGTACTTC
CAWSVPRRALQEQYF
>.|15|.|TRBV5-8|TRBJ1-3
TGTGCCAGCAGCTTGGAAAGGGTACCTGGAAACACCATATATTTT
CASSLERVPGNTIYF
>.|12|few|TRBV19|TRBJ1-4
TGTGCCAGTAGTAGGGGGGATGAAAAACTGTTTTTT
CASSRGDEKLFF
>TRBD2|14|.|TRBV5-6|TRBJ2-5
TGTGCCAGCAGCTTTTGGGGGGGTCAAGAGACCCAGTACTTC
CASSFWGGQETQYF
>.|14|.|TRBV10-2|TRBJ1-1
TGCGCCAGCAGTGAGTCCTTCGAAAGGGGAGTAGCTTTCTTT
CASSESFERGVAFF
>.|13|.|TRBV2|TRBJ2-1
TGTGCCAGCACCCTCCCCCAGGGTGGTGAGCAGTTCTTC
CASTLPQGGEQFF
>TRBD1|15|few|TRBV2|TRBJ1-5
TGTGCCAGCAGTGTCGGACAGGGCCCCAATCAGCCCCAGCATTTT
CASSVGQGPNQPQHF
>TRBD1|15|.|TRBV28|TRBJ2-6
TGTGCCAGCAGCCACAGGGGGCCTGGGGCCAACGTCCTGACTTTC
CASSHRGPGANVLTF
>.|14|.|TRBV15|TRBJ2-5
TGTGCCACCAGGTTCCTCGAGGGTAAAGAGACCCAGTACTTC
CATRFLEGKETQYF
>.|13|.|TRBV30|TRBJ2-5
TGTGCCTGGGCAGCCTTGTACCAAGAGACCCAGTACTTC
CAWAALYQETQYF
>.|13|few|TRBV29-1|TRBJ1-5
TGCAGCGTTGAAGTCAACAGCAATCAGCCCCAGCATTTT
CSVEVNSNQPQHF
>TRBD2|16|.|TRBV18|TRBJ2-1
TGTGCCAGCTCTCCTTCGAGCGGGGGGGCCTACAATGAGCAGTTCTTC
CASSPSSGGAYNEQFF
>.|13|.|TRBV5-1|TRBJ2-1
TGCGCCAGCACCCTTGGCTCCTACAATGAGCAGTTCTTC
CASTLGSYNEQFF
>TRBD1|16|.|TRBV7-9|TRBJ2-2
TGTGCCAGCAGCCCTTGGACAGGGGGTAAAGTCGGGGAGCTGTTTTTT
CASSPWTGGKVGELFF
>TRBD2|17|.|TRBV15|TRBJ2-5
TGTGCCACCAGCAGGCCACTAGCGGGGGGGACTCAAGAGACCCAGTACTTC
CATSRPLAGGTQETQYF
>.|16|.|TRBV11-3|TRBJ2-7
TGTGCCAGCAGCTTGGGATTGAACAGGGACTCCTACGAGCAGTACTTC
CASSLGLNRDSYEQYF
>.|14|.|TRBV7-6|TRBJ2-3
TGTGCCAGCAGCTTAGCGGAAAGCACAGATACGCAGTATTTT
CASSLAESTDTQYF
>TRBD1|12|.|TRBV2|TRBJ2-7
TGTGCCAGCGCGGGACAGGGCTACGAGCAGTACTTC
CASAGQGYEQYF
>.|11|few|TRBV18|TRBJ2-7
TGTGCCAGCTCACTCAACGAGCTGCAGTACTTC
CASSLNELQYF
>.|14|.|TRBV28|TRBJ1-1
TGTGCCAGCAGTACCGCCACTATGAACACTGAAGCTTTCTTT
CASSTATMNTEAFF
>.|16|few|TRBV9|TRBJ2-1
TGTGCCAGCAGCGTATTTCAAGTCAGCTCCTACAATGAGCAGTTCTTC
CASSVFQVSSYNEQFF
>TRBD1|14|.|TRBV6-6|TRBJ1-5
TGTGCCAGCAGGAACAGGGACAGGGATCAGCCCCAGCATTTT
CASRNRDRDQPQHF
>TRBD2|13|.|TRBV7-8|TRBJ2-1
TGTGCCAGCTCCATAACTAGCGACAATGAGCAGTTCTTC
CASSITSDNEQFF
>.|12|few|TRBV5-6|TRBJ1-5
TGTGCCAGCAGCTCGGGTCATCAGCCCCAGCATTTT
CASSSGHQPQHF
>TRBD2|16|.|TRBV4-1|TRBJ2-2
TGCGCCAGCAGCCAAGCGAGCGGGAGATTCAACGGGGAGCTGTTTTTT
CASSQASGRFNGELFF
>.|15|.|TRBV6-1|TRBJ2-3
TGTGCCAGCAGTGAAAGGGCCCTCAGGGGAGATACGCAGTATTTT
CASSERALRGDTQYF
>TRBD1|15|.|TRBV2|TRBJ1-1
TGTGCCAGCACCCGGGACAGGGGGCGCGACACTGAAGCTTTCTTT
CASTRDRGRDTEAFF
>.|14|.|TRBV5-4|TRBJ1-5
TGTGCCAGCAGTCGTTGGGGTCCTGCACAGCCCCAGCATTTT
CASSRWGPAQPQHF
>.|14|.|TRBV27|TRBJ2-7
TGTGCCAGCAGTTTATCCTGGGGGCCCAACGAGCAGTACTTC
CASSLSWGPNEQYF
>TRBD2|15|.|TRBV5-1|TRBJ2-7
TGCGCCAGCAGCTTGGACCCACTAGCGTTCTACGAGCAGTACTTC
CASSLDPLAFYEQYF
>.|13|.|TRBV11-2|TRBJ2-1
TGTGCCAGCAGCCGCCTGATTAAAGTTGAGCAGTTCTTC
CASSRLIKVEQFF
>.|15|.|TRBV27|TRBJ1-5
TGTGCCAGCAGATACGGCAAGGGGAGCAATCAGCCCCAGCATTTT
CASRYGKGSNQPQHF
>.|13|.|TRBV28|TRBJ1-5
TGTGCCAGCACCGCAGGGGAGGGTCAGCCCCAGCATTTT
CASTAGEGQPQHF
>.|17|.|TRBV2|TRBJ2-3
TGTGCCAGCAGTGAAGCAAAATCAGCGGGCCGCACAGATACGCAGTATTTT
CASSEAKSAGRTDTQYF
>.|17|.|TRBV4-1|TRBJ2-3
TGCGCCAGCAGCTCCCACAGACGGGGAGAGGTCACAGATACGCAGTATTTT
CASSSHRRGEVTDTQYF
>.|14|.|TRBV6-1|TRBJ2-5
TGTGCCAGCAGTGACTGGGGAGGACAAGAGACCCAGTACTTC
CASSDWGGQETQYF
>TRBD2|15|.|TRBV2|TRBJ2-5
TGTGCCAGCAGCCCGCTAGCGGGGGGGGATGGGACCCAGTACTTC
CASSPLAGGDGTQYF
>.|14|.|TRBV5-1|TRBJ1-3
TGCGCCAGCAGCTTGGGCCTCTCTGGAAACACCATATATTTT
CASSLGLSGNTIYF
>TRBD2|13|.|TRBV19|TRBJ2-5
TGTGCCAGTAGAGGAACTAGCGTAGAGACCCAGTACTTC
CASRGTSVETQYF
>.|14|.|TRBV9|TRBJ1-1
TGTGCCAGCAGCGGAAGGGCGGCGAACACTGAAGCTTTCTTT
CASSGRAANTEAFF
>TRBD2|17|.|TRBV7-3|TRBJ2-3
TGTGCCAGCAGCTTAAGATCCCAGCGGGGGAACACAGATACGCAGTATTTT
CASSLRSQRGNTDTQYF
>TRBD2|15|.|TRBV2|TRBJ2-5
TGTGCCAGCGGGGATACTAGCGGGGGGACAGGCACCCAGTACTTC
CASGDTSGGTGTQYF
>.|16|.|TRBV9|TRBJ1-6
TGTGCCAGCAGCGTAGGAGTGAGCTCCTATAATTCACCCCTCCACTTT
CASSVGVSSYNSPLHF
>.|14|once|TRBV5-5|TRBJ2-7
TGTGCCAGCCGCCCCGGGACTGTTCCCTACGAGCAGTACTTC
CASRPGTVPYEQYF
>.|13|.|TRBV10-2|TRBJ1-6
TGCGCCAGCACCTCGTTAGGGTTTGATACCCTCCACTTT
CASTSLGFDTLHF
>TRBD1|14|.|TRBV7-9|TRBJ1-1
TGTGCCAGCAGCTTATGGGACAGGGGGACTGAAGCTTTCTTT
CASSLWDRGTEAFF